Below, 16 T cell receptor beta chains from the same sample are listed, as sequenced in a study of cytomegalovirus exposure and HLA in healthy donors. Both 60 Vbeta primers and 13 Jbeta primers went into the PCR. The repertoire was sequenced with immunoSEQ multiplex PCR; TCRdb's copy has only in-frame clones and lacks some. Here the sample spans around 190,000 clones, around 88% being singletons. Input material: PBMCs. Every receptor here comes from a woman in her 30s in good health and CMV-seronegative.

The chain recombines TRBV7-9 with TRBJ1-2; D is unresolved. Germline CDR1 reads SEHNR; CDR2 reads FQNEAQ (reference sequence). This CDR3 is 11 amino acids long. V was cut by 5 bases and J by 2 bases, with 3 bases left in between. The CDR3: CASSSNYGYTF. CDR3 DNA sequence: TGTGCCAGCAGCAGCAACTATGGCTACACCTTC.

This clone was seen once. The CDR3 DNA reads as TGTGCCAGCAGCGTAGCGGGGTCTAGGGCAGATACGCAGTATTTT. The encoded protein is CASSVAGSRADTQYF. The chain uses TRBV9 and TRBJ2-3, with D maybe TRBD2 (5 bases). This CDR3 is built from 15 residues. Between the trimmed V and J ends, which lost 0 bases and 4 bases, there was a span of 12 bases. The germline gives CDR1 SGDLS, CDR2 YYNGEE.

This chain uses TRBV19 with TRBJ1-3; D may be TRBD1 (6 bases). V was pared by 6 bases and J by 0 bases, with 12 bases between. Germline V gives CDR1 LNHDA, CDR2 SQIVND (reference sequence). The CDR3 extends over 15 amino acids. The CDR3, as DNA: TGTGCCAGTAGCCCTACAGGGACCTCTGGAAACACCATATATTTT. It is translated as CASSPTGTSGNTIYF.

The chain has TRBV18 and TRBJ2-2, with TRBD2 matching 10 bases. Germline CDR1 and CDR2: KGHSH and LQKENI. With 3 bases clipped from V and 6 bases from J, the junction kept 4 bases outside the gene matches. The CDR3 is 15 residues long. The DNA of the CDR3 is TGTGCCAGCTCACCTGGACTAGCGGTATCCGGGGAGCTGTTTTTT. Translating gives CASSPGLAVSGELFF.

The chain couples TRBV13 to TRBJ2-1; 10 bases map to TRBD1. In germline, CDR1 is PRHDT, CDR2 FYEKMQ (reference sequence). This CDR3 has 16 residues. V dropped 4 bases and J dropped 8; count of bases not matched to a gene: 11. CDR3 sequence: CASSYPSGQGNDEQFF. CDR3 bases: TGTGCCAGCAGCTACCCCTCGGGACAGGGGAACGATGAGCAGTTCTTC.

CDR3 region: CASRLRTGNAYEQYF. The CDR3 bases are TGTGCCAGCAGACTCCGGACAGGTAACGCCTACGAGCAGTACTTC. The gene calls are TRBV28 and TRBJ2-7; 7 nucleotides line up with TRBD1. Germline-derived CDR1 and CDR2 are MDHEN and SYDVKM. The V and J ends lost 6 bases and 2 bases, in that order; junction bases with no gene match: 10. There are 15 residues in the CDR3.

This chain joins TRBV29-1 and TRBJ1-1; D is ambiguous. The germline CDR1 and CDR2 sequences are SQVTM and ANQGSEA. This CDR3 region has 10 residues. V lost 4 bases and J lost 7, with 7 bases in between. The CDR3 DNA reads TGCAGCGTTGGGGAGCTTGAAGCTTTCTTT. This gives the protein CSVGELEAFF. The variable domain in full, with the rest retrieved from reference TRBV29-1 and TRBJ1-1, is SAVISQKPSRDICQRGTSLTIQCQVDSQVTMMFWYRQQPGQSLTLIATANQGSEATYESGFVIDKFPISRPNLTFSTLTVSNMSPEDSSIYLCSVGELEAFFGQGTRLTVV.

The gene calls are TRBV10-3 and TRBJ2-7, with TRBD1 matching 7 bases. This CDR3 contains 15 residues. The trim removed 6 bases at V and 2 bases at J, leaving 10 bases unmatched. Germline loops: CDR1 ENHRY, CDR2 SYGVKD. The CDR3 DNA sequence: TGTGCCATCAGCCCGGGACAGTTAGACCCCTACGAGCAGTACTTC. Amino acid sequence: CAISPGQLDPYEQYF.

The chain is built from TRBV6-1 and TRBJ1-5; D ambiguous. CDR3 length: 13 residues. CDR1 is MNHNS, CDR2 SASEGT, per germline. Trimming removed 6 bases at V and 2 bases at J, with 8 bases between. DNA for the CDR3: TGTGCCAGCAGCGACATACGCAATCAGCCCCAGCATTTT. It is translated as CASSDIRNQPQHF.

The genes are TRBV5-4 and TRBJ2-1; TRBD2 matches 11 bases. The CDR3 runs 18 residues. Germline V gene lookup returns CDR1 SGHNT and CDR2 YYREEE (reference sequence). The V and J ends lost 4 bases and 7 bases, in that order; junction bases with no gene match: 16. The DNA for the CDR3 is TGTGCCAGCAGCGCCCAGGGAGGGTTTAGCGGGAGGGGGAATGAGCAGTTCTTC. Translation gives CASSAQGGFSGRGNEQFF.

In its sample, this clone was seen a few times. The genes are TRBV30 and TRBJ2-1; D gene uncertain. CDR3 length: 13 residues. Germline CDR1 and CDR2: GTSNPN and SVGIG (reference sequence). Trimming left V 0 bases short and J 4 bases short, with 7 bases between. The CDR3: CAWSVNKYNEQFF. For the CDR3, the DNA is TGTGCCTGGAGTGTAAACAAATACAATGAGCAGTTCTTC.

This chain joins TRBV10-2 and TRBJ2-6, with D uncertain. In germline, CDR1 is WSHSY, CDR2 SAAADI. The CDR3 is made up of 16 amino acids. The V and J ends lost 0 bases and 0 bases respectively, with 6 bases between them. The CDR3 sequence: CASSESHSSGANVLTF. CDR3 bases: TGCGCCAGCAGTGAGTCTCACAGCTCTGGGGCCAACGTCCTGACTTTC.

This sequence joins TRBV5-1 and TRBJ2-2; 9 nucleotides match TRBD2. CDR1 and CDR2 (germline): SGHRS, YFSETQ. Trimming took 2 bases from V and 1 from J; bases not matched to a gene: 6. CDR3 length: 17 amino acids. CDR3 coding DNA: TGCGCCAGCAGCTTAAGACTAGCGGAGAAGAACACCGGGGAGCTGTTTTTT. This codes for CASSLRLAEKNTGELFF.

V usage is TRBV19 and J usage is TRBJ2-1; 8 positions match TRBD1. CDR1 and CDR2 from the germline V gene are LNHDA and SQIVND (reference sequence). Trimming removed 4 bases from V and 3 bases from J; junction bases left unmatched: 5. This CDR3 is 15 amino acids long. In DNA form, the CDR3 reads TGTGCCAGTAGTACCCACAGGGGGGACTACAATGAGCAGTTCTTC. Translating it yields CASSTHRGDYNEQFF.

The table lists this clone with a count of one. For the CDR3, the DNA is TGTGCCAGCAACTGGGGAGACAACGAGCAGTACTTC. Translation: CASNWGDNEQYF. This chain connects TRBV2 to TRBJ2-7, with D tentatively TRBD2 (5 bases). The CDR3 has 12 residues. Germline CDR1 and CDR2: SNHLY and FYNNEI. Trimming took 7 bases from V and 5 from J, leaving 12 bases between them.

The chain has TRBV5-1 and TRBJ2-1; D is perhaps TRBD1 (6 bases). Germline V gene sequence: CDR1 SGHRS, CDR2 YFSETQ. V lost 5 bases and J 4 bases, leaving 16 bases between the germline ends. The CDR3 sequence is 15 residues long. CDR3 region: CASSQPGQPYNEQFF. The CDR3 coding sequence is TGCGCCAGCAGTCAACCGGGACAACCATACAATGAGCAGTTCTTC.